This TCR beta chain was profiled in a study of blood T cell repertoires in COVID-19. Overall study: COVID-19 samples from acute and convalescent phases originated in the United States, Italy and Spain. T cells, B-cell-depleted T cells, or PBMCs provided the cDNA or gDNA that served as material.

Original analysis: From reference gene primer amplification, estimates of nucleated cell counts were derived. TCRdb's copy holds only in-frame clones and misses some; the assay was immunoSEQ multiplex PCR. Clone size and the V and J calls come from that table; the DNA yielded D and trimming. The table has 90,000 or so clones, 91% seen once. CDR3 length: 14 amino acids. Trimming cost V 2 bases and J 1 base, with 9 bases left between them. Looked up from germline, CDR1 is SGHTA and CDR2 is FQGTGA. Specimen: peripheral blood. The chain recombines TRBV7-3 with TRBJ2-7; D gene uncertain. This TCR was sampled from a human donor with active COVID-19. The donor label of this sample is uncertain. The CDR3 bases are TGTGCCAGCAGCTTAGGGCAGAGTTCCTACGAGCAGTACTTC. Translated: CASSLGQSSYEQYF.